These 26 T cell receptor beta chains originate from one sample sequenced in a study of cytomegalovirus exposure and HLA in healthy donors. Amplification used 60 Vbeta primers and 13 Jbeta primers. TCRdb's table, derived via immunoSEQ multiplex PCR, lists solely in-frame clones and lacks some. The table shows 150,000 to 200,000 clones, with approximately 76% occurring only once. Material: PBMCs. The receptors shown here come from a man aged 55 to 70 in good health and CMV-seronegative.

The V and J genes are TRBV30 and TRBJ2-7; no definite D call. V lost 0 bases and J 6 bases, leaving 12 bases between the germline ends. CDR3 length: 13 amino acids. Per germline, CDR1 GTSNPN and CDR2 SVGIG (reference sequence). The CDR3 protein is CAWSVGGPGEQYF. CDR3 DNA: TGTGCCTGGAGTGTCGGCGGTCCCGGCGAGCAGTACTTC.

The chain recombines TRBV19 with TRBJ2-5, with TRBD1 as a possible D gene (6 bases). Trimming left V 3 bases short and J 5 bases short, with 19 bases between. This CDR3 comprises 16 residues. Germline assignment: CDR1 LNHDA and CDR2 SQIVND (reference sequence). The chain's CDR3 is CASSMLAQGQRETQYF. The CDR3 region has the DNA TGTGCCAGTAGTATGTTGGCCCAGGGGCAGAGGGAGACCCAGTACTTC.

The V call is TRBV4-1, the J call TRBJ1-1; tentatively, D is TRBD1 (5 bases). The CDR3 is 16 residues long. V lost 4 bases and J 6 bases, leaving 21 bases between the germline ends. Looked up from germline, CDR1 is MGHRA and CDR2 is YSYEKL. The DNA for the CDR3 is TGCGCCAGCAGCCCCGGTGGCGGGGGAAGGCACCCTGAAGCTTTCTTT. This encodes CASSPGGGGRHPEAFF.

V gene TRBV7-7 combines with J gene TRBJ2-7; TRBD2 aligns across 9 bases. The CDR3 covers 15 residues. Germline CDR1 reads SSHAT; CDR2 reads FNYEAQ (reference sequence). V lost 2 bases, J lost 5 bases, and 7 bases stayed unmatched. The CDR3, as DNA: TGTGCCAGCAGCTTATCGCCTAGCGGGGCTAACGAGCAGTACTTC. The encoded protein is CASSLSPSGANEQYF.

This sequence joins TRBV15 and TRBJ2-7; TRBD2 might be the D (7 bases). Trimming stripped 0 bases from V and 5 bases from J, with 26 bases between. Germline CDR1 and CDR2: LNHNV and YYDKDF (reference sequence). This CDR3 is 19 amino acids long. The CDR3 here is CATSRDPGFQGRAADEQYF. For the CDR3, the DNA is TGTGCCACCAGCAGAGATCCCGGGTTCCAGGGGAGGGCCGCGGACGAGCAGTACTTC.

The chain recombines TRBV15 with TRBJ2-7; D possibly corresponds to TRBD1 (6 bases). The germline V gene encodes CDR1 LNHNV and CDR2 YYDKDF (reference sequence). The CDR3 runs to 14 residues. Trimming cost V 0 bases and J 2 bases, with 8 bases left between them. The CDR3 is CATSRDRGPYEQYF. CDR3 coding DNA: TGTGCCACCAGCAGAGACAGGGGCCCCTACGAGCAGTACTTC.

V gene TRBV30 combines with J gene TRBJ2-7; D may be TRBD1 (6 bases). The CDR3 covers 13 residues. The ends were cut back, 5 bases at V and 2 bases at J, with 13 bases in the middle. Germline V CDR1 and CDR2: GTSNPN, SVGIG (reference sequence). Written as DNA, the CDR3 is TGTGCCTGGGCCCCGGGACAAGCCTACGAGCAGTACTTC. Translation: CAWAPGQAYEQYF.

The chain has TRBV29-1 and TRBJ2-5; TRBD1 is a possible D gene (6 bases). The germline V and J ends were trimmed by 4 bases and 5 bases, with 14 bases remaining between them. This CDR3 contains 13 residues. The germline V gene has CDR1 SQVTM and CDR2 ANQGSEA. CDR3 nucleotide sequence: TGCAGCGTTGGTACCTACAGGGAGGAGACCCAGTACTTC. It translates to CSVGTYREETQYF.

This chain connects TRBV6-4 to TRBJ2-3; a weak D match, TRBD2 (7 bases). CDR1 is MRHNA, CDR2 SNTAGT, per germline. Trimming removed 11 bases from V and 6 bases from J, with 21 bases in between. The CDR3 runs 14 residues. The CDR3 nucleotides read TGTGCCTCCAAGCCGGACCGGGGGGCCGATACGCAGTATTTT. It codes for CASKPDRGADTQYF.

The rearrangement links TRBV7-3 to TRBJ2-2; TRBD1 matches 7 bases. V was pared by 6 bases and J by 4 bases, with 5 bases of the junction left unmatched. CDR3 length: 14 residues. Germline V CDR1 and CDR2: SGHTA, FQGTGA. CDR3 DNA sequence: TGTGCCAGCAGGGAACAGGGGTCCACCGGGGAGCTGTTTTTT. This codes for CASREQGSTGELFF.

The chain has TRBV30 and TRBJ2-1; 9 bases agree with TRBD2. The CDR3 runs to 16 residues. Germline V gives CDR1 GTSNPN, CDR2 SVGIG (reference sequence). V gave up 5 bases and J gave up 9 bases; unmatched junction bases: 17. The CDR3 bases are TGTGCCTGGGCCAGACTGGCTAGCGGGACCCAGGGTGAGCAGTTCTTC. Protein product: CAWARLASGTQGEQFF.

The chain couples TRBV9 to TRBJ1-2; 7 bases agree with TRBD1. Germline assignment: CDR1 SGDLS and CDR2 YYNGEE. The CDR3 runs to 14 residues. The junction had 9 bases not matched to a gene; V was cut back by 6 bases and J by 4 bases. The CDR3 here is CASNPGQNLYGYTF. The CDR3 DNA reads as TGTGCCAGCAATCCGGGACAGAACCTCTATGGCTACACCTTC.

About this clone itself: Other nucleotide sequences from this sample produce the same CDR3. The chain uses TRBV30 and TRBJ2-3; D is ambiguous. Germline V lookup: CDR1 GTSNPN, CDR2 SVGIG (reference sequence). V was trimmed by 5 bases and J by 6 bases, leaving 12 bases between them. CDR3 length equals 12 residues. The CDR3 DNA follows: TGTGCCTGGGGGCCTCCGTGGGATACGCAGTATTTT. This gives the protein CAWGPPWDTQYF.

This chain uses TRBV15 with TRBJ1-2; D possibly corresponds to TRBD1 (5 bases). Germline values: CDR1 LNHNV, CDR2 YYDKDF (reference sequence). V lost 5 bases and J 5 bases, leaving 18 bases between the germline ends. This CDR3 contains 15 residues. The CDR3 DNA follows: TGTGCCACCAGCGGCACGCCGGATCGGGGGTATGGCTACACCTTC. Translated, it gives CATSGTPDRGYGYTF.

V gene TRBV18 combines with J gene TRBJ2-1; 10 positions agree with TRBD2. Germline loops: CDR1 KGHSH, CDR2 LQKENI. This CDR3 has 16 residues. V shed 0 bases, J shed 9 bases, and the junction held 8 bases outside the gene matches. CDR3 nucleotides: TGTGCCAGCTCACCACCGGGAGCGGGAGGGTACGGTGAGCAGTTCTTC. Translating it yields CASSPPGAGGYGEQFF.

This clone is a singleton in its sample. The chain links TRBV28 to TRBJ2-7; 11 nucleotides match TRBD1. Germline CDR1 MDHEN, CDR2 SYDVKM. Losses at the gene ends were 4 bases for V and 6 bases for J; bases not matched to a gene: 8. The length of the CDR3 is 15 residues. CDR3 DNA sequence: TGTGCCAGCAGTTCCGCCGGGACAGGGGGGGCCGAGCAGTACTTC. Its protein product is CASSSAGTGGAEQYF. Variable domain in full (rest from reference TRBV28 and TRBJ2-7): DVKVTQSSRYLVKRTGEKVFLECVQDMDHENMFWYRQDPGLGLRLIYFSYDVKMKEKGDIPEGYSVSREKKERFSLILESASTNQTSMYLCASSSAGTGGAEQYFGPGTRLTVT.

The chain joins TRBV7-9 to TRBJ2-1; D perhaps matches TRBD1 (7 bases). V shed 3 bases and J shed 5 bases, with 23 bases lying between them. The CDR3 sequence is 18 residues long. Germline V gene lookup returns CDR1 SEHNR and CDR2 FQNEAQ (reference sequence). The CDR3 loop is CASSFPVGEAGGHNEQFF. For the CDR3, the DNA is TGTGCCAGCAGCTTCCCGGTCGGCGAGGCAGGGGGGCACAATGAGCAGTTCTTC.

This clone appeared once. The chain links TRBV9 to TRBJ2-2; D is possibly TRBD2 (6 bases). The CDR3 contains 15 residues. Germline-derived CDR1 and CDR2 are SGDLS and YYNGEE. With 3 bases removed from V and 4 bases from J, the gap between germline ends came to 13 bases. The DNA for the CDR3 is TGTGCCAGCAGCGACTCGAAAGCGGGCACCGGGGAGCTGTTTTTT. Its translation: CASSDSKAGTGELFF.

The J gene is TRBJ1-1, the V gene TRBV5-1; 8 nucleotides match TRBD1. V lost 4 bases to trimming and J lost 0 bases; unmatched junction nucleotides: 5. The CDR3 loop spans 15 amino acids. Germline V gives CDR1 SGHRS, CDR2 YFSETQ. CDR3 sequence reads: CASSIRGLMNTEAFF. The CDR3 nucleotides are TGCGCCAGCAGCATCAGGGGGCTAATGAACACTGAAGCTTTCTTT.

The V call is TRBV19, the J call TRBJ1-4; perhaps TRBD1 as D (6 bases). Germline V CDR1 and CDR2: LNHDA, SQIVND (reference sequence). Between the trimmed V and J ends, which lost 4 bases and 4 bases, there was a span of 10 bases. CDR3 length equals 14 residues. The CDR3 nucleotides are TGTGCCAGTAGTAGGTCACAGGGTAATGAAAAACTGTTTTTT. As protein: CASSRSQGNEKLFF.

The V call is TRBV28, the J call TRBJ1-5; 9 bases align to TRBD1. Germline-derived CDR1 and CDR2 are MDHEN and SYDVKM. V was pared by 3 bases and J by 6 bases, with 15 bases of the junction left unmatched. The CDR3 runs to 18 residues. CDR3 DNA sequence: TGTGCCAGCAGTTTTCGGGACAGGGTCAAGGAGTTTGCTCAGCCCCAGCATTTT. Translating gives CASSFRDRVKEFAQPQHF.

The rearrangement links TRBV7-2 to TRBJ2-7; 11 nucleotides align to TRBD1. The CDR3 is 15 amino acids. Trimming at V came to 7 bases and at J to 2 bases, leaving 7 bases not matched to a gene. Per the germline V gene, CDR1 is SGHTA and CDR2 is FQGNSA. CDR3 nucleotide sequence: TGTGCCAGCACCCTGGACAGGGGGCGTCCCTACGAGCAGTACTTC. It codes for CASTLDRGRPYEQYF.

This clone has only one observation. The V and J genes are TRBV18 and TRBJ2-6; unclear D gene. V was shortened by 3 bases and J by 2 bases, with 14 bases between the two germline ends. CDR1 is KGHSH, CDR2 LQKENI, per germline. This CDR3 is 17 amino acids long. The DNA for the CDR3 is TGTGCCAGCTCACCCGTCCCCCCCTCGGCTGGGGCCAACGTCCTGACTTTC. This sequence encodes CASSPVPPSAGANVLTF.

The V and J genes are TRBV7-9 and TRBJ2-7, with 7 bases that match TRBD1. Trimming at V came to 5 bases and at J to 7 bases, leaving 8 bases not matched to a gene. There are 13 residues in the CDR3. CDR1 and CDR2 from the germline V gene are SEHNR and FQNEAQ (reference sequence). The DNA for the CDR3 is TGTGCCAGCAGCCTCCAGAGGGGGCAAGAGCAGTACTTC. Translation gives CASSLQRGQEQYF.

The chain employs TRBV7-2 and TRBJ2-4; weak D call: TRBD2 (5 bases). The CDR3 is made up of 16 amino acids. Trimming left V 5 bases short and J 8 bases short, with 22 bases between. The germline V gene encodes CDR1 SGHTA and CDR2 FQGNSA. CDR3 sequence: CASSLSETPGWDIQYF. The CDR3 coding sequence is TGTGCCAGCAGCCTCTCGGAGACACCGGGGTGGGACATTCAGTACTTC. Variable domain in full (rest from reference TRBV7-2 and TRBJ2-4): GAGVSQSPSNKVTEKGKDVELRCDPISGHTALYWYRQSLGQGLEFLIYFQGNSAPDKSGLPSDRFSAERTGGSVSTLTIQRTQQEDSAVYLCASSLSETPGWDIQYFGAGTRLSVL.

The chain links TRBV28 to TRBJ1-3; D is unresolved. Per germline, CDR1 MDHEN and CDR2 SYDVKM. The ends were cut back, 5 bases at V and 11 bases at J, with 19 bases in the middle. This CDR3 comprises 14 residues. CDR3 DNA: TGTGCCAGCAGTGCCCCATCTAGTCCAGCGGCCATATATTTT. Translation gives CASSAPSSPAAIYF.